This is a list of T cell receptor beta chains from one sample in a study of cytomegalovirus exposure and HLA in healthy donors. The data were produced by immunoSEQ multiplex PCR, yet TCRdb's version contains in-frame clones alone and is incomplete. The sample has under 200,000 clones; approximately 80% are singletons. The sample was PBMCs. The receptors were gathered from a woman aged 18-35 years in good health and CMV-seronegative. Both conserved end residues are part of each CDR3. Fields, in order: V gene, CDR3 protein.

>TRBV10-2
CASRSPTGSWETQYF
>TRBV6-5
CATTGGEYTEAFF
>TRBV6-5
CASSYSENGVRGYTF
>TRBV6-1
CASSERPWTASTDTQYF
>TRBV7-2
CASSSGQGTRYGYTF
>TRBV28
CASSPGGALYGYTF
>TRBV6-5
CASSPGQAGTEAFF
>TRBV7-7
CASSLPGVGVGTDTQYF
>TRBV5-4
CASTTTDRIKAGYTF
>TRBV5-4
CASSSGGSGSYNEQFF
>TRBV7-8
CASSLGLATYYEQYF
>TRBV4-3
CASSQDRVSYEQYF
>TRBV27
CASTFSGTSTDTQYF
>TRBV29-1
CSVREAGALEKTQYF
>TRBV30
CASHGGTGYNEQFF
>TRBV6-5
CASKVRGTGDSPLHF
>TRBV5-5
CASSGRNLLNTEAFF
>TRBV9
CASSVEGYSSYNEQFF
>TRBV28
CASSFPLSYNEQFF
>TRBV27
CASSLRGAAYEQYF
>TRBV7-8
CASSLEGVGGPSGNEQFF
>TRBV9
CASSVEQGAYGYTF
>TRBV11-2
CASSLAGYGYTF
>TRBV27
CASSFDRANYGYTF
>TRBV28
CASSLLTGAGANVLTF
>TRBV19
CASSPPDRAETQYF
>TRBV7-9
CASSLTGLAGIGYEQYF
>TRBV28
CASSFRENTEAFF
>TRBV6-1
CASSEAAGAQHF
>TRBV28
CASDSHPGGGRPRETQYF
>TRBV6-1
CASSEEVGTDTQYF
>TRBV6-5
CASSYQSGRNYGYTF
>TRBV5-1
CASSLAGTATSQYNEQFF
>TRBV19
CASSRGGTYNEQFF
>TRBV29-1
CSSPGIYNEQFF
>TRBV6-5
CASSSGWGEQFF
>TRBV11-2
CASSLVNIQETQYF
>TRBV25-1
CASSSGQTAEAFF
>TRBV4-3
CASSQDFSGANVLTF
>TRBV5-1
CASSLVGTIETGELFF
>TRBV28
CASSLQGGPPGEQFF
>TRBV9
CASSVRSGGGGETQYF
>TRBV2
CASNPGPGELFF
>TRBV4-3
CASSQDLGLAGGFYEQYF
>TRBV29-1
CSVEEPGRETQYF
>TRBV7-6
CASSLETDSYEQYF
>TRBV28
CASSLRSGDVTGELFF
>TRBV28
CASSPIGGEAFF
>TRBV23-1
CASSLPAPGAQETQYF
>TRBV28
CASSDDRVSGANVLTF
>TRBV9
CASSVARGREQFF
>TRBV4-1
CASSQALTGNEKLFF
>TRBV27
CASSFVWARKNIQYF